The 3 T cell receptor beta chains below all came from one sample that was sequenced in a study of shared clonotypes between healthy human individuals. Clones were sequenced by immunoSEQ multiplex PCR, and TCRdb holds only the in-frame ones, with some missing. The sample lists 450,000 or so clones; approximately 77% were seen once. Sequencing used PBMCs. Receptor source: a woman in her 40s in good health. Some clones in this sample may be carry-over from other donors' samples.

The genes are TRBV7-8 and TRBJ2-7; D is possibly TRBD1 (6 bases). The length of the CDR3 is 14 residues. V was cut by 4 bases and J by 3 bases, with 13 bases left in between. Germline V CDR1 and CDR2: SGHVS, FQNEAQ. In nucleotides, the CDR3 is TGTGCCAGCAGCTCCACCCAACAGGGCTACGAGCAGTACTTC. This gives the protein CASSSTQQGYEQYF.

This clone occurred many times. The chain is built from TRBV6-4 and TRBJ2-3; D possibly corresponds to TRBD2 (5 bases). Trimming pared 2 bases from V and 0 bases from J, leaving 9 bases between. The CDR3 consists of 15 residues. CDR1 MRHNA and CDR2 SNTAGT come from the germline V gene. DNA of the CDR3: TGTGCCAGCAGTGACGGGCTAGCCAGCACAGATACGCAGTATTTT. Translating it yields CASSDGLASTDTQYF.

This sequence joins TRBV9 and TRBJ2-7; perhaps D is TRBD1 or TRBD2 (5 bases each). Trimming cost V 0 bases and J 9 bases, with 13 bases left between them. The CDR3 contains 13 residues. Germline lookup yields CDR1 SGDLS and CDR2 YYNGEE. The CDR3 nucleotides read TGTGCCAGCAGCGTAGAGGGACCGCTGGGGCAGTACTTC. This sequence encodes CASSVEGPLGQYF.